These T cell receptor beta chains were read from a single sample in a study of blood T cell repertoires in COVID-19. Sequencing used immunoSEQ multiplex PCR; TCRdb keeps in-frame clones, though not all of them. The sample has approximately 320,000 clones; about 88% are singletons. The source material was PBMCs or T cells enriched from blood (not recorded which). The receptors were sampled from a man in his sixties who had recovered from COVID-19. CDR3s include the opening cysteine and the closing phenylalanine or tryptophan. A D gene is named only where the DNA matches it firmly. Rows give clone size only sometimes, using once, few, many, or a class for an expanded clone.

j_gene | d_gene | v_gene | abundance | CDR3aa | CDR3nt
TRBJ2-7 | . | TRBV4-1 | . | CASSQGGQGYYEQYF | TGCGCCAGCAGCCAAGGGGGTCAGGGGTACTACGAGCAGTACTTC
TRBJ2-3 | TRBD2 | TRBV4-1 | . | CASSQAGGPGLKDTQYF | TGCGCCAGCAGCCAAGCGGGGGGGCCAGGGTTGAAAGATACGCAGTATTTT
TRBJ2-5 | TRBD1 | TRBV6-5 | . | CASMKDRAQETQYF | TGTGCCAGCATGAAGGACAGGGCGCAAGAGACCCAGTACTTC
TRBJ1-2 | TRBD1 | TRBV12-3/TRBV12-4 | . | CASSLGQDYTF | TGTGCCAGCAGCCTCGGACAGGACTACACCTTC
TRBJ1-2 | . | TRBV19 | . | CASRPEGFNYGYTF | TGTGCCAGTAGGCCGGAGGGATTTAACTATGGCTACACCTTC
TRBJ1-2 | . | TRBV15 | . | CATSREIKSGYTF | TGTGCCACCAGCAGAGAGATCAAGAGTGGCTACACCTTC
TRBJ2-3 | TRBD1 | TRBV28 | . | CASSLSSPGQGPDTQYF | TGTGCCAGCAGTTTGTCTTCTCCGGGACAGGGACCAGATACGCAGTATTTT
TRBJ1-1 | . | TRBV9 | . | CASSVDPEMNTEAFF | TGTGCCAGCAGCGTAGATCCAGAAATGAACACTGAAGCTTTCTTT
TRBJ2-2 | TRBD2 | TRBV5-1 | . | CASSYSREITGELFF | TGCGCCAGCAGCTATTCGCGGGAGATAACCGGGGAGCTGTTTTTT
TRBJ2-3 | TRBD2 | TRBV13 | . | CASSSRGRSGGSDTQYF | TGTGCCAGCAGCTCACGAGGGCGTAGCGGGGGGTCAGATACGCAGTATTTT
TRBJ1-1 | . | TRBV30 | . | CAWRVATEAFF | TGTGCCTGGCGGGTCGCCACTGAAGCTTTCTTT
TRBJ1-2 | . | TRBV10-3 | . | CAISPDAGWGLGYGYTF | TGTGCCATCAGCCCAGACGCTGGGTGGGGGCTGGGCTATGGCTACACCTTC
TRBJ1-1 | TRBD1 | TRBV6-2/TRBV6-3 | . | CASSNPGQGANTEAFF | TGTGCCAGCAGTAATCCTGGACAGGGAGCGAACACTGAAGCTTTCTTT
TRBJ1-5 | . | TRBV6-5 | few | CASAFDAFQPQHF | TGTGCCAGCGCCTTTGATGCGTTCCAGCCCCAGCATTTT
TRBJ2-5 | . | TRBV10-1 | . | CATSGGLLETQYF | TGCGCCACCTCCGGGGGTTTGTTAGAGACCCAGTACTTC
TRBJ2-1 | TRBD2 | TRBV10-3 | . | CAITGTSSYNEQFF | TGTGCCATCACCGGGACTAGCTCCTACAATGAGCAGTTCTTC
TRBJ2-1 | TRBD2 | TRBV2 | once | CASSGGGPYNEQFF | TGTGCCAGCAGTGGCGGGGGGCCCTACAATGAGCAGTTCTTC
TRBJ2-5 | . | TRBV27 | . | CASSLRRRETQYF | TGTGCCAGCAGTTTAAGGAGGCGGGAGACCCAGTACTTC
TRBJ1-1 | . | TRBV5-1 | . | CASSSTGSLNTEAFF | TGCGCCAGCAGCTCGACAGGCTCCTTGAACACTGAAGCTTTCTTT
TRBJ1-5 | . | TRBV3-1/TRBV3-2 | . | CASSWAVGQPQHF | TGTGCCAGCAGCTGGGCAGTAGGACAGCCCCAGCATTTT
TRBJ1-6 | . | TRBV4-1 | . | CASSRGADNSPLHF | TGCGCCAGCAGCCGCGGGGCAGATAATTCACCCCTCCACTTT
TRBJ1-4 | . | TRBV30 | . | CAWSPRGRATNEKLFF | TGTGCCTGGAGCCCCAGGGGCAGGGCAACTAATGAAAAACTGTTTTTT
TRBJ1-5 | . | TRBV7-9 | once | CASSSYSNQPQHF | TGTGCCAGCAGCTCTTATAGCAATCAGCCCCAGCATTTT
TRBJ1-2 | . | TRBV7-2 | . | CASSQGGGRDGYTF | TGTGCCAGCAGCCAAGGGGGGGGTAGGGATGGCTACACCTTC
TRBJ2-1 | TRBD2 | TRBV15 | . | CATSPRGGGVKNEQFF | TGTGCCACCAGCCCAAGGGGCGGGGGGGTTAAGAATGAGCAGTTCTTC
TRBJ1-3 | . | TRBV10-2 | . | CASSESQRGSGNTIYF | TGCGCCAGCAGTGAGTCACAAAGGGGCTCTGGAAACACCATATATTTT
TRBJ1-1 | . | TRBV18 | once | CASSPSQDTWATEAFF | TGTGCCAGCTCACCATCCCAAGACACGTGGGCCACTGAAGCTTTCTTT
TRBJ1-2 | . | TRBV28 | few | CASSYGQRGYTF | TGTGCCAGCAGTTACGGCCAGCGGGGCTACACCTTC
TRBJ2-5 | . | TRBV30 | . | CAWTRGAGKETQYF | TGTGCCTGGACCAGGGGGGCAGGGAAAGAGACCCAGTACTTC
TRBJ2-7 | TRBD2 | TRBV3-1/TRBV3-2 | few | CASSRGRGYEQYF | TGTGCCAGCAGCCGCGGGAGGGGGTACGAGCAGTACTTC
TRBJ2-1 | TRBD2 | TRBV6-5 | . | CASSYSASGTFNEQFF | TGTGCCAGCAGTTACTCAGCTAGCGGGACCTTCAATGAGCAGTTCTTC
TRBJ2-3 | TRBD1 | TRBV5-8 | . | CASSVDRGRDTQYF | TGTGCCAGCAGCGTGGACAGGGGTCGTGATACGCAGTATTTT
TRBJ2-5 | . | TRBV19 | . | CASSIQVRVQETQYF | TGTGCCAGTAGTATCCAGGTCAGGGTCCAAGAGACCCAGTACTTC
TRBJ1-1 | . | TRBV7-3 | . | CASSLYEATEAFF | TGTGCCAGCAGCTTATACGAGGCCACTGAAGCTTTCTTT
TRBJ2-7 | TRBD2 | TRBV27 | . | CASSYLADSYEQYF | TGTGCCAGCAGTTACCTAGCGGACTCCTACGAGCAGTACTTC
TRBJ2-2 | TRBD2 | TRBV5-6 | . | CASSQTSGVPGELFF | TGTGCCAGCAGTCAGACTAGCGGGGTACCCGGGGAGCTGTTTTTT
TRBJ2-7 | . | TRBV10-3 | . | CAISPPTGYEQYF | TGTGCCATCAGTCCTCCCACAGGGTACGAGCAGTACTTC
TRBJ2-1 | TRBD1 | TRBV6-1 | . | CASSETQGAINEQFF | TGTGCCAGCAGTGAAACACAGGGGGCAATCAATGAGCAGTTCTTC
TRBJ2-7 | . | TRBV27 | . | CASSPKPRLAPGEQYF | TGTGCCAGCAGTCCAAAGCCCAGGTTGGCCCCTGGCGAGCAGTACTTC
TRBJ1-1 | . | TRBV29-1 | . | CSVSLTSTGDTEAFF | TGCAGCGTATCTTTGACATCTACGGGGGACACTGAAGCTTTCTTT
TRBJ2-5 | TRBD1 | TRBV6-5 | . | CASSQGQGALTQYF | TGTGCCAGCAGCCAGGGACAGGGGGCTCTGACCCAGTACTTC
TRBJ2-3 | . | TRBV24-1 | . | CATSDLGAGYTDTQYF | TGTGCCACCAGTGATTTAGGGGCGGGATACACAGATACGCAGTATTTT
TRBJ2-7 | TRBD1 | TRBV4-1 | . | CASSRPDRGITEQYF | TGCGCCAGCAGCCGGCCCGACAGGGGGATAACCGAGCAGTACTTC
TRBJ1-6 | . | TRBV30 | . | CAWGRGSSNSPLHF | TGTGCCTGGGGTCGGGGGAGTTCTAATTCACCCCTCCACTTT
TRBJ1-2 | TRBD1 | TRBV4-3 | once | CASSQETGLSYGYTF | TGCGCCAGCAGCCAAGAGACAGGGCTCTCCTATGGCTACACCTTC
TRBJ1-1 | TRBD1 | TRBV30 | . | CAWTKSSGTGGLNTEAFF | TGTGCCTGGACCAAAAGCTCCGGGACAGGGGGTTTGAACACTGAAGCTTTCTTT
TRBJ1-5 | . | TRBV19 | few | CASSDPVQPQHF | TGTGCCAGCTCAGATCCAGTCCAGCCCCAGCATTTT
TRBJ1-1 | . | TRBV7-8 | once | CASLRHRAMNTEAFF | TGTGCCAGCCTGCGGCACAGGGCAATGAACACTGAAGCTTTCTTT
TRBJ1-1 | . | TRBV5-4 | . | CASASLNTEAFF | TGTGCCAGCGCCAGTCTGAACACTGAAGCTTTCTTT
TRBJ2-7 | TRBD2 | TRBV7-9 | . | CASSLVGAAGEQYF | TGTGCCAGCAGCTTAGTCGGGGCAGCGGGAGAGCAGTACTTC
TRBJ2-6 | TRBD1 | TRBV5-5 | . | CASSLTGGLDIVAGANVLTF | TGTGCCAGCAGCTTGACAGGGGGTCTGGATATAGTGGCTGGGGCCAACGTCCTGACTTTC
TRBJ2-5 | . | TRBV30 | . | CAWSRNGETQYF | TGTGCCTGGAGTAGGAACGGGGAGACCCAGTACTTC